The present entry profiles one T cell receptor beta chain with its context. Its antigen is unknown. No per-base quality is available; no much larger clone lies one base away. This entry belongs to a study of blood T cell repertoires in COVID-19 (dated by TCRdb to 2018 to 2020). As for the study more broadly: Collaborator samples came from the United States, Italy and Spain and covered acute and convalescent phases of COVID-19. The repertoires were released in a freely available public database meant as a resource for research on the immune response to SARS-CoV-2. The samples were drawn from the first 160 participants of the ongoing ImmuneRACE study and from about 1,200 subjects provided by 6 global collaborators. The material from the prospective study consisted of cDNA or gDNA derived from T cells, B-cell-depleted T cells, or PBMCs. The sample metadata nearly always contained a de-identified subject ID, COVID-19 status, age in years and sex. Deeply sampled blood TCRbeta repertoires from subjects exposed to, actively infected with, or recovered from COVID-19 were included in the dataset. HLA class I and class II types, where available, came from metadata supplied by the sample provider rather than from assay-based typing. Findings and caveats that apply to the study as a whole: How much clinical and demographic metadata was included differed by source and by participant, and the metadata was provided uncurated.

The collaborating institutions used their own protocols to collect whole blood in K2EDTA tubes. For TCRbeta analysis, collaborators shipped samples in one of three forms: frozen whole blood, isolated PBMCs, or DNA extracted from either of those sample types. The CDR3 has 18 amino acids, counting the end cysteine and phenylalanine. Only the CDR3 part of the read is kept: 54 bases, read in frame from the first base. CDR1 and CDR2, looked up from the germline V gene, are SGHTA and FQGTGA. The germline ends are 23 bases apart after V is trimmed by 5 bases and J by 3 bases. TCRbeta CDR3 regions were amplified from genomic DNA using the immunoSEQ Assay, a bias-controlled multiplex PCR. In the authors' own workflow: Nucleated cell counts per sample were estimated from amplification of reference gene primers within the assay. Sequence reads were collapsed and filtered to measure the absolute abundance of every unique TCRbeta CDR3 rearrangement. For each sample, productive Simpson clonality was calculated as the square root of Simpson's diversity index over productive rearrangements. In TCRdb, the immuneACCESS table is reduced to in-frame sequences with V and J assigned. These tables do not hold every clone; where another copy was compared, an unresolved V gene accounts for under half, and the others remain unexplained. V and J calls and clone size are given by that table; D and trimming were obtained from the DNA. Here the sample has under 250,000 clones; 65% to 85% occur a single time. More than 6.5% of the sample belongs to the ten largest clones.

The TCR was taken from a middle-aged man with active or convalescent COVID-19. The sequence is built from TRBV7-3 and TRBJ2-1; TRBD2 might be the D gene, on 7 matching bases. The material sequenced was peripheral blood. Read as DNA, the sequence is TGTGCCAGCAGCCAAGGGGGGGACGTGGACTCGAACTACAATGAGCAGTTCTTC. This encodes CASSQGGDVDSNYNEQFF.